Presented here are 6 T cell receptor beta chains from one specimen sequenced in a study of blood T cell repertoires in COVID-19. Sequencing was performed with immunoSEQ multiplex PCR; in TCRdb, only in-frame clones are kept and a portion is missing. This sample yields 50,000 to 60,000 clones, of which under 85% are seen a single time; about a sixth belongs to the top ten. Sequencing was performed on peripheral blood. Source of these receptors: a man aged 40-49 years with acute or convalescent COVID-19.

This sequence joins TRBV24-1 and TRBJ1-1; TRBD1 aligns across 8 bases. The CDR3 covers 13 residues. Germline loops: CDR1 KGHDR, CDR2 SFDVKD. The V segment lost 3 bases and the J segment 9 bases; nucleotides outside the gene matches: 5. The CDR3 nucleotides read TGTGCCACCAGTGATCGTCAGGGGGCCCAAGCTTTCTTT. Its translation: CATSDRQGAQAFF.

The V call is TRBV9, the J call TRBJ2-1, with a weak D call TRBD2 (5 bases). The V end lost 3 bases, the J end lost 6 bases, and 7 bases lay between the germline ends. Germline lookup yields CDR1 SGDLS and CDR2 YYNGEE. CDR3 length: 12 amino acids. In DNA form, the CDR3 reads TGTGCCAGCAGCGCCAGCGGCAATGAGCAGTTCTTC. It specifies CASSASGNEQFF.

This chain uses TRBV9 with TRBJ1-3; D remains unclear. V lost 2 bases, J lost 4 bases, and 19 bases lay in between. Germline loops: CDR1 SGDLS, CDR2 YYNGEE. The CDR3 runs 17 residues. The CDR3 loop is CASSVHQDLSSGNTIYF. CDR3 nucleotide sequence: TGTGCCAGCAGCGTCCACCAAGACTTAAGCTCAGGAAACACCATATATTTT.

The table lists this clone with a few counts. The gene calls are TRBV7-9 and TRBJ2-5, with 7 bases that match TRBD1. Germline V gene data show CDR1 as SEHNR and CDR2 as FQNEAQ (reference sequence). Losses at the gene ends were 8 bases for V and 2 bases for J; bases not matched to a gene: 8. The CDR3 loop spans 14 amino acids. The CDR3 protein is CASSKGRGQETQYF. CDR3 DNA sequence: TGTGCCAGCTCCAAGGGCAGGGGGCAAGAGACCCAGTACTTC.

The V call is TRBV19, the J call TRBJ2-2; TRBD2 matches at 9 bases. The ends lost 5 bases at V and 7 bases at J; junction bases unmatched: 11. The V gene's germline CDR1 is LNHDA and CDR2 SQIVND (reference sequence). This CDR3 comprises 16 residues. CDR3 bases: TGTGCCAGTAGTTATAGCGGGGGTACACCCTACGGGGAGCTGTTTTTT. Translation gives CASSYSGGTPYGELFF.

V and J are TRBV5-4 and TRBJ2-1; 7 bases fit TRBD2. This CDR3 comprises 16 residues. The V and J ends lost 0 bases and 14 bases, in that order; junction bases with no gene match: 17. Germline loops: CDR1 SGHNT, CDR2 YYREEE (reference sequence). CDR3 DNA: TGTGCCAGCAGCTTGGGGTGGGAGGGATCCCGTCCCGCCAAGTTCTTC. It codes for CASSLGWEGSRPAKFF.